This TCR beta chain comes out of a study of blood T cell repertoires in COVID-19. Study at large: PBMCs, B-cell-depleted T cells, or T cells provided the cDNA or gDNA that made up the material.

In the original workflow: Amplification with reference gene primers provided the estimates of nucleated cell counts. Sequenced by immunoSEQ multiplex PCR; TCRdb stores in-frame clones only, minus some. That table gives V, J and clone size, and the DNA gave D and trimming. The profile covers about 190,000 clones, with 80% appearing a single time and about 6.9% taken by the ten largest. Germline V CDR1 and CDR2: KGHSH, LQKENI. V lost 3 bases and J lost 4, with 13 bases in between. This CDR3 has 16 residues. V is TRBV18 and J is TRBJ2-6, with D perhaps matching TRBD2 (5 bases). Sequencing was done on a sample of peripheral blood. The sequence was obtained from a man in his sixties with acute or convalescent COVID-19. The CDR3 DNA reads TGTGCCAGCTCACCTGTTAGGGAGCCAGGGGCCAACGTCCTGACTTTC. Amino acid sequence: CASSPVREPGANVLTF.